A single sample is the source of the 29 T cell receptor beta chains below, sequenced in a study of blood T cell repertoires in COVID-19. Profiled with immunoSEQ multiplex PCR; TCRdb holds only in-frame clones, not every one. Of tens of thousands of clones listed, around 85% were seen once; the top ten hold under 10%. Source material: peripheral blood. The receptors derive from a human donor with active COVID-19. The donor label of this sample is uncertain.

The chain employs TRBV19 and TRBJ2-7; D is perhaps TRBD1 (5 bases). Trimming cost V 5 bases and J 0 bases, with 14 bases left between them. This CDR3 has 15 residues. CDR1 and CDR2 (germline): LNHDA, SQIVND (reference sequence). The CDR3 loop is CASSRTGSSSYEQYF. As DNA, the CDR3 is TGTGCCAGTAGTCGAACAGGTTCGAGCTCCTACGAGCAGTACTTC.

The chain uses TRBV27 and TRBJ2-1; 12 bases are shared with TRBD2. The CDR3 totals 16 residues. J was trimmed by 2 bases and V by 5 bases; bases with no gene match: 4. Germline assignment: CDR1 MNHEY and CDR2 SMNVEV (reference sequence). The CDR3 here is CASSPRTSGTYNEQFF. DNA for the CDR3: TGTGCCAGCAGTCCCCGGACTAGCGGGACCTACAATGAGCAGTTCTTC.

V and J are TRBV5-6 and TRBJ1-5; no clear D. Trimming took 6 bases from V and 9 from J, leaving 4 bases between them. CDR3 length equals 9 residues. The germline V gene has CDR1 SGHDT and CDR2 YYEEEE. CDR3 sequence: CASILPQHF. In DNA form, the CDR3 reads TGTGCCAGCATACTGCCCCAGCATTTT.

V gene TRBV6-6 combines with J gene TRBJ1-1; TRBD1 agrees at 8 bases. The CDR3 has 16 amino acids. J lost 3 bases, V lost 1 base, and 7 bases had no gene match. Germline assignment: CDR1 MNHNY and CDR2 SVGAGI (reference sequence). CDR3 bases: TGTGCCAGCAGTTACTGGACAGGGCTCGAAGACACTGAAGCTTTCTTT. Translated, it gives CASSYWTGLEDTEAFF.

J is TRBJ2-1 and V is TRBV9; 10 bases agree with TRBD1. The germline CDR1 and CDR2 sequences are SGDLS and YYNGEE. V gave up 4 bases and J gave up 7 bases; unmatched junction bases: 11. This CDR3 spans 16 amino acids. The CDR3 DNA reads TGTGCCAGCAGCCCACAGACAGGGGGCGTAGGGAATGAGCAGTTCTTC. Protein product: CASSPQTGGVGNEQFF.

This chain connects TRBV11-1 to TRBJ2-5; D not certain. Per the germline V gene, CDR1 is SGHAT and CDR2 is FQDESV (reference sequence). This CDR3 is built from 13 residues. Trimming took off 3 bases at V and 9 bases at J, with 14 bases between the two ends. The CDR3 nucleotides are TGTGCCAGCAGCTTGGGCTACCAGAGACCCCAGTACTTC. Protein product: CASSLGYQRPQYF.

The rearrangement joins TRBV30 to TRBJ2-3; 11 nucleotides line up with TRBD2. The CDR3 loop spans 14 amino acids. The germline V gene has CDR1 GTSNPN and CDR2 SVGIG (reference sequence). The V gene end was trimmed by 2 bases and the J gene end by 8 bases; junction bases not matched to a gene: 6. CDR3 DNA sequence: TGTGCCTGGAGTTTAGCGGGAGGGCCCTCTACGCAGTATTTT. Translating it yields CAWSLAGGPSTQYF. Combining the CDR3 with reference TRBV30 and TRBJ2-3 gives the whole variable domain SQTIHQWPATLVQPVGSPLSLECTVEGTSNPNLYWYRQAAGRGLQLLFYSVGIGQISSEVPQNLSASRPQDRQFILSSKKLLLSDSGFYLCAWSLAGGPSTQYFGPGTRLTVL.

The V gene is TRBV19, the J gene TRBJ2-7; 7 positions match TRBD2. This CDR3 is built from 14 residues. V dropped 4 bases and J dropped 4; count of bases not matched to a gene: 7. Germline V gene sequence: CDR1 LNHDA, CDR2 SQIVND (reference sequence). This CDR3 is CASSRMGGQYEQYF. CDR3 nucleotides: TGTGCCAGTAGTAGAATGGGAGGGCAATACGAGCAGTACTTC.

In its sample, this clone was seen once. J is TRBJ2-7 and V is TRBV6-6, with 7 bases aligning to TRBD2. The germline gives CDR1 MNHNY, CDR2 SVGAGI (reference sequence). V shed 7 bases, J shed 4 bases, and the junction held 13 bases outside the gene matches. The CDR3 covers 15 residues. For the CDR3, the DNA is TGTGCCAGCATGGGGCCCTGGCGGGAGAGGTACGAGCAGTACTTC. Amino acids: CASMGPWRERYEQYF.

This clone has a single count. The genes are TRBV27 and TRBJ1-5; a possible D gene is TRBD1 (6 bases). The CDR3 has 14 amino acids. Trimming pared 5 bases from V and 0 bases from J, leaving 8 bases between. Germline V gene lookup returns CDR1 MNHEY and CDR2 SMNVEV (reference sequence). In DNA, the CDR3 is TGTGCCAGCAGTCCGGACAGTAGCAATCAGCCCCAGCATTTT. Translating gives CASSPDSSNQPQHF.

This clone was seen once. An end of the junction differs from the germline gene, which may be a read error. The chain employs TRBV5-4 and TRBJ2-7; TRBD2 is a possible D gene (6 bases). Germline assignment: CDR1 SGHNT and CDR2 YYREEE (reference sequence). The CDR3 extends over 19 amino acids. The CDR3 DNA reads TGTGCCAGCAGCTTCAAGGGAGGAACGGGTAGCCTACCGGGGGAGCTTTCCCTTTTC. Translated: CASSFKGGTGSLPGELSLF. The complete variable domain, with remaining parts taken from reference TRBV5-4 and TRBJ2-7, reads ETGVTQSPTHLIKTRGQQVTLRCSSQSGHNTVSWYQQALGQGPQFIFQYYREEENGRGNFPPRFSGLQFPNYSSELNVNALELDDSALYLCASSFKGGTGSLPGELSLFGPGTRLTVT.

This chain joins TRBV5-1 and TRBJ2-5; 7 positions match TRBD2. The V segment lost 0 bases and the J segment 4 bases; nucleotides outside the gene matches: 6. From germline, CDR1 is SGHRS and CDR2 YFSETQ. The CDR3 runs to 15 residues. CDR3 amino acids: CASSLVGGGRETQYF. The CDR3 bases are TGCGCCAGCAGCTTGGTTGGGGGAGGGAGAGAGACCCAGTACTTC.

V and J are TRBV28 and TRBJ2-7; TRBD1 agrees at 7 bases. This CDR3 has 12 residues. Trimming at V came to 6 bases and at J to 3 bases, leaving 2 bases not matched to a gene. Germline V CDR1 and CDR2: MDHEN, SYDVKM. CDR3 sequence (DNA): TGTGCCAGCAGCGCAGGGGGCTACGAGCAGTACTTC. Translating gives CASSAGGYEQYF.

This sequence joins TRBV27 and TRBJ2-2, with TRBD1 as a possible D gene (5 bases). The CDR3 spans 13 residues. The V end was cut by 6 bases, the J end by 3 bases, with 8 bases between. The germline gives CDR1 MNHEY, CDR2 SMNVEV (reference sequence). CDR3 residues: CASRTRDTGELFF. Here the CDR3 DNA reads TGTGCCAGCAGGACCAGGGACACCGGGGAGCTGTTTTTT.

The V gene is TRBV19, the J gene TRBJ1-1, with TRBD1 identical over 7 bases. The J segment lost 5 bases and the V segment lost 9 bases, leaving 6 bases of the junction unmatched. The CDR3 extends over 12 amino acids. Germline V gene lookup returns CDR1 LNHDA and CDR2 SQIVND (reference sequence). The CDR3 region has the DNA TGTGCCAGCCGACAGGGTGGGACTGAAGCTTTCTTT. Translation: CASRQGGTEAFF.

The chain couples TRBV6-5 to TRBJ2-1; tentative D call: TRBD1 (6 bases). Germline assignment: CDR1 MNHEY and CDR2 SVGAGI. The V end lost 2 bases, the J end lost 7 bases, and 9 bases lay between the germline ends. This CDR3 region has 13 residues. CDR3 in amino acids: CASSYDRTNEQFF. DNA for the CDR3: TGTGCCAGCAGTTACGACAGGACGAATGAGCAGTTCTTC.

The rearrangement joins TRBV19 to TRBJ2-1, with 7 bases that match TRBD2. The CDR3 is made up of 16 amino acids. The V segment lost 3 bases and the J segment 0 bases; nucleotides outside the gene matches: 5. The germline gives CDR1 LNHDA, CDR2 SQIVND (reference sequence). CDR3 amino acids: CASSMVSSGSYNEQFF. CDR3 sequence (DNA): TGTGCCAGTAGTATGGTGTCTAGCGGCTCCTACAATGAGCAGTTCTTC. Based on the CDR3 plus reference TRBV19 and TRBJ2-1, the full variable domain is DGGITQSPKYLFRKEGQNVTLSCEQNLNHDAMYWYRQDPGQGLRLIYYSQIVNDFQKGDIAEGYSVSREKKESFPLTVTSAQKNPTAFYLCASSMVSSGSYNEQFFGPGTRLTVL.

The genes are TRBV28 and TRBJ1-5; no clear D gene. CDR1 and CDR2 (germline): MDHEN, SYDVKM. V lost 6 bases, J lost 7 bases, and 10 bases lay in between. This CDR3 has 12 amino acids. CDR3: CASREGSQPQHF. CDR3 in DNA: TGTGCCAGCAGAGAGGGATCGCAGCCCCAGCATTTT.

In its sample, this clone was seen once. The rearrangement uses TRBV29-1 and TRBJ2-7; TRBD1 aligns across 9 bases. J was trimmed by 7 bases and V by 7 bases; bases with no gene match: 8. The CDR3 extends over 12 amino acids. Germline CDR1 is SQVTM and CDR2 is ANQGSEA. CDR3 coding DNA: TGCAGCGCACTACAGGGGGCGGGGGAGCAGTACTTC. Protein sequence: CSALQGAGEQYF.

The rearrangement joins TRBV7-8 to TRBJ1-1; D is perhaps TRBD1 (5 bases). The CDR3 covers 13 residues. The germline CDR1 and CDR2 sequences are SGHVS and FQNEAQ. V was clipped by 5 bases and J by 0 bases, with 7 bases between them. Here the CDR3 DNA reads TGTGCCAGCAGCCGACAGATGAACACTGAAGCTTTCTTT. It codes for CASSRQMNTEAFF.

The chain carries TRBV19 and TRBJ1-1, with D unresolved. The CDR3 sequence is 15 residues long. Germline lookup yields CDR1 LNHDA and CDR2 SQIVND (reference sequence). Trimming shortened V by 4 bases and J by 0 bases, and 12 bases separated the two germline ends. In DNA, the CDR3 is TGTGCCAGTAGTACTCAACATTCGCTGAACACTGAAGCTTTCTTT. It specifies CASSTQHSLNTEAFF.

The V call is TRBV6-5, the J call TRBJ1-6; 10 bases align to TRBD1. Trimming took 11 bases from V and 7 from J; bases not matched to a gene: 5. The V gene's germline CDR1 is MNHEY and CDR2 SVGAGI. This CDR3 spans 13 amino acids. The CDR3 is CACAGQGNSPLHF. CDR3 nucleotides: TGTGCCTGTGCGGGACAGGGGAATTCACCCCTCCACTTT.

The V gene is TRBV19, the J gene TRBJ1-1, with 10 positions matching TRBD1. The germline V gene has CDR1 LNHDA and CDR2 SQIVND (reference sequence). This CDR3 has 15 amino acids. Germline trimming cut 5 bases from V and 1 base from J; bases unmatched to any gene: 4. Here the CDR3 DNA reads TGTGCCAGTAGTCTTAGGACAGGGGGGAACACTGAAGCTTTCTTT. It is translated as CASSLRTGGNTEAFF.

This clone showed up just once. J is TRBJ2-1 and V is TRBV15; TRBD2 agrees at 10 bases. The ends lost 0 bases at V and 1 base at J; junction bases unmatched: 9. The germline V gene encodes CDR1 LNHNV and CDR2 YYDKDF (reference sequence). CDR3 length: 19 amino acids. CDR3 sequence (DNA): TGTGCCACCAGCAGAGATCGAGCGGGAGGGCCCACGTCCTACAATGAGCAGTTCTTC. The encoded protein is CATSRDRAGGPTSYNEQFF.

This chain joins TRBV30 and TRBJ2-5; maybe TRBD1 (5 bases). This CDR3 contains 15 residues. Trimming removed 2 bases from V and 4 bases from J, with 17 bases in between. Germline V gene sequence: CDR1 GTSNPN, CDR2 SVGIG (reference sequence). CDR3: CAWSRQGVRSETQYF. The CDR3 DNA reads as TGTGCCTGGAGTAGACAAGGGGTTCGGTCAGAGACCCAGTACTTC.

The genes are TRBV20-1 and TRBJ2-5; possibly TRBD2 for D (6 bases). This CDR3 has 13 amino acids. V lost 3 bases and J 5 bases, leaving 13 bases between the germline ends. Germline CDR1 and CDR2: DFQATT and SNEGSKA (reference sequence). The CDR3: CSASFGGTETQYF. CDR3 nucleotide sequence: TGCAGTGCTAGTTTTGGCGGGACGGAGACCCAGTACTTC.

J is TRBJ2-7 and V is TRBV28; 7 bases line up with TRBD1. With V trimmed by 7 bases and J by 0 bases, 6 bases remained unmatched. Germline CDR1 MDHEN, CDR2 SYDVKM. The CDR3 covers 14 residues. CDR3 DNA sequence: TGTGCCAGCATTAACCGGGACAGCTCCTACGAGCAGTACTTC. Protein: CASINRDSSYEQYF.

This sequence joins TRBV20-1 and TRBJ2-7, with TRBD1 matching 7 bases. The CDR3 contains 13 residues. V gave up 3 bases and J gave up 1 base; unmatched junction bases: 3. Germline-derived CDR1 and CDR2 are DFQATT and SNEGSKA (reference sequence). CDR3: CSASYRGSYEQYF. CDR3 bases: TGCAGTGCTAGTTACAGGGGATCCTACGAGCAGTACTTC.

The chain joins TRBV5-1 to TRBJ2-1; the match to TRBD2 covers 10 bases. The CDR3 runs to 15 residues. CDR1 is SGHRS, CDR2 YFSETQ, per germline. Unmatched junction bases numbered 5, after V lost 0 bases and J lost 8 bases. The CDR3 region has the DNA TGCGCCAGCAGCTTGGAGCGGACTAGCGGCCATGAGCAGTTCTTC. It codes for CASSLERTSGHEQFF.